A selection of T cell receptor beta chains follows, all from one sample in a study of T cells in Graves' hyperthyroidism and ophthalmopathy. MiXCR was run by TCRdb on the multiplex PCR reads, yielding one entry per CDR3 protein. The sample holds some 800,000 distinct CDR3 sequences, 35% to 45% seen once. Sequencing was done on a sample of blood. The receptors here all came from a man aged 18 to 29 with Graves' hyperthyroidism. Both conserved end residues are part of each CDR3. D genes are given only for firm matches. Where a row states a size, it is once, few, many or the class of an expanded clone; other rows omit it.

CDR3 DNA	CDR3 protein	D gene	clone size	J gene	V gene
TGTGCCAGCAGCTTAGGTTCTAGCGGAGGGGGAGAGACCCAGTACTTC	CASSLGSSGGGETQYF	-	-	TRBJ2-5	TRBV7-2
TGTGCCAGCAGTCAAGAGGGTTACGGGCAGCAGTACTTC	CASSQEGYGQQYF	-	few	TRBJ2-7	TRBV12-3/TRBV12-4
TGTGCCAGCAGCCCACCGGGGGGCGAGGGTTTAAGAGAGACCCAGTACTTC	CASSPPGGEGLRETQYF	-	-	TRBJ2-5	TRBV11-1
TGTGCCAGCAGTGTGACAGGGGGAGCTAACTATGGCTACACCTTC	CASSVTGGANYGYTF	TRBD1	-	TRBJ1-2	TRBV7-8
TGTGCCAGCAGCTTAGATCTCCGAAACTCCTACGAGCAGTACTTC	CASSLDLRNSYEQYF	-	once	TRBJ2-7	TRBV11-2
TGCAGTGCTAGCCCTTCTCAAGAGACCCAGTACTTC	CSASPSQETQYF	-	many	TRBJ2-5	TRBV20-1
TGTGCCAGCAGCTTAGCCCAGGGGACTAATGAAAAACTGTTTTTT	CASSLAQGTNEKLFF	-	many	TRBJ1-4	TRBV7-9
TGCAGTGCTTACACTCCCGGGACAGGGGGGCAAGAGACCCAGTACTTC	CSAYTPGTGGQETQYF	TRBD1	few	TRBJ2-5	TRBV20-1
TGCAGCGTTGATAGAGGGCAGGCGGATAATTCACCCCTCCACTTT	CSVDRGQADNSPLHF	-	many	TRBJ1-6	TRBV29-1
TGTGCCAGCAGCTCCACCTTGGACAGTCAACGCTATGGCTACACCTTC	CASSSTLDSQRYGYTF	-	-	TRBJ1-2	TRBV7-2
TGCAGTGCTAGGATCGACTATGGCTACACCTTC	CSARIDYGYTF	-	-	TRBJ1-2	TRBV20-1
TGTGCCAGCAGCCTGACTGAGATTGGAAACACCATATATTTT	CASSLTEIGNTIYF	-	few	TRBJ1-3	TRBV12-3/TRBV12-4
TGCGCCAGCAGGGGACTAGCGGGGGTGATCTCCTACGAGCAGTACTTC	CASRGLAGVISYEQYF	TRBD2	-	TRBJ2-7	TRBV12-3/TRBV12-4
TGTGCCAGTAGTCGACCAGGGATTGGGGAGACCCAGTACTTC	CASSRPGIGETQYF	-	few	TRBJ2-5	TRBV19
TGTGCCAGCAGTCCGACAGGGCAAGGCCTGGAAGCTTTCTTT	CASSPTGQGLEAFF	TRBD1	-	TRBJ1-1	TRBV12-3/TRBV12-4
TGCGCCAGCAGCTTGGAGGGGGAGAGCTATGGCTACACCTTC	CASSLEGESYGYTF	-	-	TRBJ1-2	TRBV5-1
TGCAGCTCGACAGGGGGCTACGAGCAGTACTTC	CSSTGGYEQYF	TRBD1	-	TRBJ2-7	TRBV29-1
TGCGCCAGCAGCCAAGATCCCCACAGCTTAAACACTGAAGCTTTCTTT	CASSQDPHSLNTEAFF	-	-	TRBJ1-1	TRBV4-1
TGCGCCAGCAGCGACGGGAGGGGGACTGAAGCTTTCTTT	CASSDGRGTEAFF	-	-	TRBJ1-1	TRBV4-1
TGCGCCAGCAGACTCCGAACCGGGACAGGGAGGGAGACCCAGTACTTC	CASRLRTGTGRETQYF	TRBD1	-	TRBJ2-5	TRBV5-1
TGCAGCGTTATGACAGGGGGCGGTGAGCAGTACTTC	CSVMTGGGEQYF	TRBD1	-	TRBJ2-7	TRBV29-1
TGTGCCATCAGTCCCGCGGGGGGCTACCGGGAGACCCAGTACTTC	CAISPAGGYRETQYF	TRBD2	many	TRBJ2-5	TRBV10-3
TGTGCCAGCAGCGAGAGAGGGACAGGGAACACTGAAGCTTTCTTT	CASSERGTGNTEAFF	TRBD1	few	TRBJ1-1	TRBV9
TGTGCCAGCAGCGTGTCCTACAGGGAGGACTATGGCTACACCTTC	CASSVSYREDYGYTF	-	many	TRBJ1-2	TRBV7-9
TGTGCCAGTAGTATAGATCTATGGGGATCACCCCTCCACTTT	CASSIDLWGSPLHF	-	-	TRBJ1-6	TRBV19
TGTGCCAGCAGCCTCGAAGGATGGGGAAGGGGTTACGAGCAGTACTTC	CASSLEGWGRGYEQYF	-	-	TRBJ2-7	TRBV9
TGTGCCAGCTCCACGGGGAGGACTGAAGCTTTCTTT	CASSTGRTEAFF	-	-	TRBJ1-1	TRBV6-4
TGCAGTGCTAACCAGGGGGGGCGGGGCACAGATACGCAGTATTTT	CSANQGGRGTDTQYF	-	-	TRBJ2-3	TRBV20-1
TGTGCCAGCAGCTTCGACAGGGTCCAGGAGACCCAGTACTTC	CASSFDRVQETQYF	TRBD1	many	TRBJ2-5	TRBV7-9
TGTGCCAGCGGCGGAGACTCCTACGAGCAGTACTTC	CASGGDSYEQYF	-	many	TRBJ2-7	TRBV2
TGTGCCAGCAGCTTTGGACAGGGTGCCCCTTATGGCTACACCTTC	CASSFGQGAPYGYTF	TRBD1	few	TRBJ1-2	TRBV5-5
TGCAGTGTCGAACCGGGGAGCGGTTATTCCTACGAGCAGTACTTC	CSVEPGSGYSYEQYF	-	-	TRBJ2-7	TRBV20-1
TGCGCCAGCAGTGACGGGCAGGGTTACGGCTACACCTTC	CASSDGQGYGYTF	-	many	TRBJ1-2	TRBV10-2
TGTGCCAGCGACAGGGGCCTCCAAGAGACCCAGTACTTC	CASDRGLQETQYF	TRBD1	few	TRBJ2-5	TRBV18
TGCGCCAGCAGCTTTAGGCAGACTAGCACAGATACGCAGTATTTT	CASSFRQTSTDTQYF	-	-	TRBJ2-3	TRBV5-1
TGTGCCACCAGCAGACCCCAGGGTAATCTGGCTTTCTTT	CATSRPQGNLAFF	-	-	TRBJ1-1	TRBV15
TGCGCCAGCAGCTCGGAGTCAGCGGCTGGAAACACCATATATTTT	CASSSESAAGNTIYF	-	-	TRBJ1-3	TRBV5-1
TGTGCCAGCTCACCTGCCAAGGACAGATCTGACGAGCAGTACTTC	CASSPAKDRSDEQYF	-	-	TRBJ2-7	TRBV10-3
TGTGCCATCAGTGAGTTTGCTGGGGGATACTCACCCCTCCACTTT	CAISEFAGGYSPLHF	-	-	TRBJ1-6	TRBV10-3
TGTGCCAGCAGCTTCGACATTCGGATGGAGGAACTGTTTTTT	CASSFDIRMEELFF	-	many	TRBJ1-4	TRBV7-9
TGTGCCAGTGGGGGGCCCCTGAACACCGGGGAGCTGTTTTTT	CASGGPLNTGELFF	-	-	TRBJ2-2	TRBV19
TGTGCCAGCAGCTTAATCCGGCGACTTGACACTGAAGCTTTCTTT	CASSLIRRLDTEAFF	-	-	TRBJ1-1	TRBV7-3
TGTGCCAGCAGCCGTGACAGCATGAGCGAAAAACTGTTTTTT	CASSRDSMSEKLFF	-	few	TRBJ1-4	TRBV5-1
TGCGCCAGCAGCCAAGATTCGGGACAGGGAAGGGAGCAGTACTTC	CASSQDSGQGREQYF	TRBD1	few	TRBJ2-7	TRBV7-2
TGTGCCACACCACGGACAGGGGACATCTATGGCTACACCTTC	CATPRTGDIYGYTF	TRBD1	-	TRBJ1-2	TRBV15